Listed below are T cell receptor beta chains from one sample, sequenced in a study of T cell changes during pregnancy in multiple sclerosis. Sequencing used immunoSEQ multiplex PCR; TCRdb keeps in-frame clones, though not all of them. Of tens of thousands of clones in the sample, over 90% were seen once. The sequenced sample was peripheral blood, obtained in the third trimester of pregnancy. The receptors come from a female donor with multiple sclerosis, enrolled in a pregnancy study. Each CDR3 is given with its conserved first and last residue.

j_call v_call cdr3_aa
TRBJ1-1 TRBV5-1 CASSSETGPNTEAFF
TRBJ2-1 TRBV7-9 CASSLDMGVYNEQFF
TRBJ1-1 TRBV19 CASSLTGIEAFF
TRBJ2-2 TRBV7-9 CASSLSGDTGELFF
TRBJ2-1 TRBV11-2 CASSPISGRAYNEQFF
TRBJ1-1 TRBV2 CASKGFIAAGTEAFF
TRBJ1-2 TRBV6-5 CASSYSAADYGYTF
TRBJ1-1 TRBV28 CASSQDRYTEAFF
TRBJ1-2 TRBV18 CASSPIEENGYTF
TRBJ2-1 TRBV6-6 CASSYGATGGLNEQFF